This entry concerns a single T cell receptor beta chain. Antigen specificity is unknown. The sample comes from a study of cytomegalovirus exposure and HLA in healthy donors. On the study more broadly: Among 398 genotyped donors, around 80% fell in the Caucasian-associated ancestry cluster.

Points from the study as a whole: In vitro testing confirmed a few CMV-associated chains as specific for CMV antigens. Follow-up analysis later connected one missense variant in DCLRE1C with trimming of TCR beta V- and J-genes.

Primers: 60 Vbeta forward and 13 Jbeta reverse. In the original processing: Around 9.9 million shared chains were among the approximately 76 million unique TCR beta chains that a later analysis counted. Some clones are missing from TCRdb's copy, which holds only in-frame ones; the method was immunoSEQ multiplex PCR. V and J calls and clone size follow that table, whereas D and trimming were derived from the DNA. The sample consists of over 150,000 clones, roughly 80% of them appearing once. This TCR derives from a boy younger than 18 in good health and CMV-seronegative. The material sequenced was PBMCs.

This CDR3 is CAWSVMLGRGRDGYTF. The CDR3 nucleotides read TGTGCCTGGAGTGTAATGCTCGGCAGGGGGCGGGATGGCTACACCTTC. V gene TRBV30 combines with J gene TRBJ1-2; TRBD1 aligns across 8 bases. The V gene end was trimmed by 0 bases and the J gene end by 6 bases; junction bases not matched to a gene: 12. This CDR3 comprises 16 residues. Germline-derived CDR1 and CDR2 are GTSNPN and SVGIG (reference sequence).